This T cell receptor (beta chain) was captured in a study of cytomegalovirus exposure and HLA in healthy donors. Across the whole study: Earlier findings included 117 million unique TCR beta sequences obtained from 150 million to 200 million T cells. HLA-typed donors were the source of approximately 88 million unique TCRs held in an early data release.

In the case of this clone: Its cognate antigen is unknown.

60 Vbeta and 13 Jbeta primers were used in PCR. The repertoire was sequenced with immunoSEQ multiplex PCR; TCRdb's copy has only in-frame clones and lacks some. The sample has some 67,000 clones; roughly 78% are singletons. Study results and limitations: Association with HLA alleles at 0.05 false discovery rate was found for 16,951 TCR beta sequences in a later analysis. CMV serostatus alone was available as immune exposure information.

The V end was cut by 10 bases, the J end by 2 bases, with 15 bases between. CDR1 is LNHDA and CDR2 is SQIVND in the germline V gene (reference sequence). CDR3 size: 14 residues. The sample taken for sequencing was PBMCs. V usage is TRBV19 and J usage is TRBJ1-5; D is perhaps TRBD1 (5 bases). This clonotype was sampled from a man in his forties in good health and CMV-seronegative. The CDR3 loop reads CATREEGRNQPQHF. The CDR3 DNA follows: TGTGCCACCAGGGAGGAGGGGCGCAATCAGCCCCAGCATTTT. The entire variable domain, with the rest obtained from reference TRBV19 and TRBJ1-5, is as follows: DGGITQSPKYLFRKEGQNVTLSCEQNLNHDAMYWYRQDPGQGLRLIYYSQIVNDFQKGDIAEGYSVSREKKESFPLTVTSAQKNPTAFYLCATREEGRNQPQHFGDGTRLSIL.